This T cell receptor beta chain was recorded in a study of OX40 agonist ivuxolimab in advanced cancers. Overall study context: Three dose-escalation patients had partial responses: one with hepatocellular carcinoma and two with cutaneous melanoma. Study-wide results and limits: Specificity for antigen went undetermined in the expanded peripheral T cells. Compared with others, partial responders at 0.1-3.0 mg/kg displayed clonal expansion among the lowest.

The table came from immunoSEQ multiplex PCR; TCRdb's copy has only in-frame clones and leaves some out. Of more than 45,000 clones in the sample, roughly 82% were seen once. With regard to this clone: Its antigen is unknown.

CDR1 is MNHEY, CDR2 SMNVEV, per germline (reference sequence). The V gene lost 3 bases and the J gene lost 3 bases, with 17 bases spanning the gap. The CDR3 totals 17 residues. Any history of autoimmune disease or systemic immunosuppression disqualified patients. The sample was CD4+ or CD8+ T cells sorted from blood, taken in a trial of the OX40 agonist ivuxolimab. The J gene is TRBJ1-4, the V gene TRBV27; maybe TRBD1 (5 bases). This clonotype originated in an adult with an advanced solid tumor such as melanoma, head and neck, liver or kidney cancer. DNA for the CDR3: TGTGCCAGCAGTTTCGCAGGGTACCGGTATGCTAATGAAAAACTGTTTTTT. It codes for CASSFAGYRYANEKLFF.